Following are 32 T cell receptor beta chains from one sample sequenced in a study of blood T cell repertoires in COVID-19. Measured with immunoSEQ multiplex PCR; TCRdb has only the in-frame clones, and not every one. Of roughly 24,000 clones in the sample, roughly nine tenths were seen once. Sequences were obtained from peripheral blood. These receptors were collected from a man in his 70s with COVID-19, enrolled during active disease.

This chain links TRBV18 with TRBJ1-2, with D maybe TRBD1 (6 bases). Germline V gene lookup returns CDR1 KGHSH and CDR2 LQKENI. V lost 0 bases to trimming and J lost 4 bases, with 12 bases between them. The CDR3 runs to 15 residues. The CDR3, as DNA: TGTGCCAGCTCACCACCGGGACAAAGAATCTATGGCTACACCTTC. Its translation is CASSPPGQRIYGYTF.

The chain recombines TRBV5-1 with TRBJ2-2; TRBD1 matches 8 bases. CDR3 length: 15 residues. The V and J ends lost 3 bases and 1 base, in that order; junction bases with no gene match: 2. Germline V gives CDR1 SGHRS, CDR2 YFSETQ. The CDR3 loop is CASSSGQVNTGELFF. Written as DNA, the CDR3 is TGCGCCAGCAGCTCGGGACAGGTGAACACCGGGGAGCTGTTTTTT. The entire variable domain, with the rest obtained from reference TRBV5-1 and TRBJ2-2, is as follows: KAGVTQTPRYLIKTRGQQVTLSCSPISGHRSVSWYQQTPGQGLQFLFEYFSETQRNKGNFPGRFSGRQFSNSRSEMNVSTLELGDSALYLCASSSGQVNTGELFFGEGSRLTVL.

The chain combines TRBV5-1 with TRBJ2-1; 7 bases map to TRBD2. Trimming cost V 0 bases and J 7 bases; bases outside gene matches: 7. CDR3 length equals 15 residues. Germline V lookup: CDR1 SGHRS, CDR2 YFSETQ. The CDR3 DNA follows: TGCGCCAGCAGCTTGGCCTTAGGACTAGTTAATGAGCAGTTCTTC. Amino acids: CASSLALGLVNEQFF.

This sequence joins TRBV24-1 and TRBJ2-7, with TRBD2 identical over 14 bases. V shed 4 bases and J 4 bases; nucleotides not matched to a gene: 8. CDR3 size: 17 residues. Germline V gives CDR1 KGHDR, CDR2 SFDVKD. CDR3 sequence reads: CATSERGLAGVRYEQYF. Here the CDR3 DNA reads TGTGCCACCAGTGAGCGGGGACTAGCGGGAGTTCGGTACGAGCAGTACTTC.

The CDR3 spells CASSSSLQVAGELFF. The CDR3 DNA reads as TGTGCCAGCAGCTCGAGTCTACAGGTGGCCGGGGAGCTGTTTTTT. V and J are TRBV7-9 and TRBJ2-2, with a tentative D call TRBD1 (5 bases). The ends were cut back, 4 bases at V and 6 bases at J, with 15 bases in the middle. The length of the CDR3 is 15 residues. Germline V lookup: CDR1 SEHNR, CDR2 FQNEAQ (reference sequence).

This chain links TRBV3-1 (or the pseudogene TRBV3-2) with TRBJ2-7; D is possibly TRBD2 (6 bases). Germline V gene sequence: CDR1 LGHDT, CDR2 YNNKEL (reference sequence). This CDR3 contains 12 residues. V was clipped by 4 bases and J by 10 bases, with 14 bases between them. DNA of the CDR3: TGTGCCAGCAGCCTTCGTGGGGGGAGCCAGTACTTC. The encoded protein is CASSLRGGSQYF.

The chain carries TRBV5-1 and TRBJ1-2; 8 bases fit TRBD1. V was clipped by 5 bases and J by 2 bases; unmatched bases: 11. The CDR3 is 16 residues long. Germline V lookup: CDR1 SGHRS, CDR2 YFSETQ. The CDR3 region is CASRSGRTGINYGYTF. As DNA, the CDR3 is TGCGCCAGCAGATCCGGGAGGACAGGGATCAACTATGGCTACACCTTC. Combining the CDR3 with reference TRBV5-1 and TRBJ1-2 gives the whole variable domain KAGVTQTPRYLIKTRGQQVTLSCSPISGHRSVSWYQQTPGQGLQFLFEYFSETQRNKGNFPGRFSGRQFSNSRSEMNVSTLELGDSALYLCASRSGRTGINYGYTFGSGTRLTVV.

The chain has TRBV6-5 and TRBJ2-1; 7 nucleotides line up with TRBD2. The CDR3 sequence is 15 residues long. V was clipped by 3 bases and J by 6 bases; unmatched bases: 8. CDR1 is MNHEY, CDR2 SVGAGI, per germline. CDR3 sequence: CASSYDLRGVNEQFF. CDR3 coding DNA: TGTGCCAGCAGTTATGATCTACGGGGGGTCAATGAGCAGTTCTTC.

The chain carries TRBV5-4 and TRBJ2-1, with 7 nucleotides matching TRBD2. CDR1 and CDR2 from the germline V gene are SGHNT and YYREEE (reference sequence). Trimming removed 0 bases from V and 6 bases from J; junction bases left unmatched: 6. This CDR3 region has 15 residues. The CDR3 DNA is TGTGCCAGCAGCTTGGCGGGGACTAAATTCAATGAGCAGTTCTTC. It codes for CASSLAGTKFNEQFF.

The chain joins TRBV27 to TRBJ1-1; possible D gene TRBD1, 6 bases. Germline V gene sequence: CDR1 MNHEY, CDR2 SMNVEV (reference sequence). This CDR3 region has 12 residues. V lost 5 bases and J 6 bases, leaving 10 bases between the germline ends. The CDR3 reads CASSITGSEAFF. The CDR3 bases are TGTGCCAGCAGTATTACAGGGTCTGAAGCTTTCTTT.

The gene calls are TRBV6-2 or TRBV6-3 and TRBJ2-1; 11 bases line up with TRBD2. Per germline, CDR1 MNHEY and CDR2 SVGEGT. Trimming took 6 bases from V and 3 from J; bases not matched to a gene: 7. This CDR3 has 16 amino acids. The CDR3 nucleotides read TGTGCCAGCAGCACTCGACTAGCGGGAAGCTACAATGAGCAGTTCTTC. Its protein is CASSTRLAGSYNEQFF.

This clone appeared once. The V and J genes are TRBV6-5 and TRBJ2-2, with TRBD1 as a possible D gene (6 bases). The CDR3 spans 13 residues. Germline V CDR1 and CDR2: MNHEY, SVGAGI. Deletions cut 8 bases from V and 1 base from J, with 8 bases between. The CDR3 DNA reads TGTGCCAGCTCGGGACAGAACACCGGGGAGCTGTTTTTT. Protein sequence: CASSGQNTGELFF.

The V and J genes are TRBV5-6 and TRBJ1-2; the D is unclear. Germline lookup yields CDR1 SGHDT and CDR2 YYEEEE. The length of the CDR3 is 12 residues. Trimming left V 0 bases short and J 8 bases short, with 8 bases between. DNA of the CDR3: TGTGCCAGCAGCTTGGGTCTGAGGGGCTACACCTTC. Translation gives CASSLGLRGYTF.

V usage is TRBV7-6 and J usage is TRBJ1-5; no clear D gene. The V gene's germline CDR1 is SGHVS and CDR2 FNYEAQ. The CDR3 is 13 residues long. Between the trimmed V and J ends, which lost 1 base and 4 bases, there was a span of 5 bases. CDR3 bases: TGTGCCAGCAGCTTAGGGCAGAATCAGCCCCAGCATTTT. Protein product: CASSLGQNQPQHF.

The CDR3 sequence is CSASGALTRFYEQFF. The CDR3 nucleotides read TGCAGTGCTAGTGGGGCGTTGACTAGATTCTATGAGCAGTTCTTC. V gene TRBV20-1 combines with J gene TRBJ2-1, with D possibly matching TRBD2 (6 bases). This CDR3 contains 15 residues. Germline-derived CDR1 and CDR2 are DFQATT and SNEGSKA (reference sequence). V was trimmed by 3 bases and J by 8 bases, leaving 20 bases between them.

The chain combines TRBV9 with TRBJ1-2, with 7 positions matching TRBD1. This CDR3 spans 20 amino acids. CDR1 is SGDLS, CDR2 YYNGEE, per germline. V dropped 3 bases and J dropped 7; count of bases not matched to a gene: 27. CDR3 residues: CASSGGRVTQGLWSFGGYTF. DNA of the CDR3: TGTGCCAGCAGCGGTGGACGGGTGACACAGGGGCTGTGGAGTTTCGGTGGCTACACCTTC.

Written as DNA, the CDR3 is TGCGCCAGCAGCCAAGGGGGCGGACTAGCGGGGCCAGCGGACTACAATGAGCAGTTCTTC. Translated, it gives CASSQGGGLAGPADYNEQFF. V and J are TRBV4-1 and TRBJ2-1; TRBD2 agrees at 12 bases. Per the germline V gene, CDR1 is MGHRA and CDR2 is YSYEKL. This CDR3 contains 20 residues. J was trimmed by 3 bases and V by 1 base; bases with no gene match: 13.

This chain joins TRBV2 and TRBJ1-1, with 7 bases lining up with TRBD1. With V trimmed by 6 bases and J by 1 base, 8 bases remained unmatched. The CDR3 has 15 amino acids. Germline V gives CDR1 SNHLY, CDR2 FYNNEI. The CDR3 DNA reads as TGTGCCAGCAGAGACCGACAGGGCCCGAACACTGAAGCTTTCTTT. Translation: CASRDRQGPNTEAFF.

This clone has only one observation. The chain is built from TRBV4-1 and TRBJ2-7; 7 nucleotides match TRBD1. The V gene's germline CDR1 is MGHRA and CDR2 YSYEKL. The CDR3 length is 16 residues. Germline trimming cut 4 bases from V and 0 bases from J; bases unmatched to any gene: 9. This CDR3 is CASSPPGQTSSYEQYF. CDR3 coding DNA: TGCGCCAGCAGCCCTCCGGGACAGACGAGCTCCTACGAGCAGTACTTC.

The rearrangement joins TRBV6-5 to TRBJ2-7; 10 positions match TRBD1. This CDR3 has 16 residues. Unmatched junction bases numbered 11, after V lost 4 bases and J lost 5 bases. Germline assignment: CDR1 MNHEY and CDR2 SVGAGI. In DNA, the CDR3 is TGTGCCAGCAGTTCAACCTCGACAGGGGGCCCTGACGAGCAGTACTTC. Protein product: CASSSTSTGGPDEQYF.

This chain uses TRBV11-2 with TRBJ1-3; D not resolved. Trimming shortened V by 5 bases and J by 0 bases, and 8 bases separated the two germline ends. Per the germline V gene, CDR1 is SGHAT and CDR2 is FQNNGV. The CDR3 covers 14 residues. CDR3 in amino acids: CASSTFASGNTIYF. The CDR3, as DNA: TGTGCCAGCAGCACTTTCGCCTCTGGAAACACCATATATTTT.

The chain is built from TRBV5-1 and TRBJ2-7; D is perhaps TRBD2 (6 bases). CDR1 SGHRS and CDR2 YFSETQ come from the germline V gene. This CDR3 spans 16 amino acids. Between the trimmed V and J ends, which lost 5 bases and 4 bases, there was a span of 22 bases. For the CDR3, the DNA is TGCGCCAGCAGGGGAATAGCGGCCCAAGCGGATTACGAGCAGTACTTC. Its translation is CASRGIAAQADYEQYF.

This chain links TRBV29-1 with TRBJ1-4; 7 bases map to TRBD1. The CDR3 runs 14 residues. CDR1 SQVTM and CDR2 ANQGSEA come from the germline V gene. The V gene end was trimmed by 3 bases and the J gene end by 11 bases; junction bases not matched to a gene: 12. Here the CDR3 reads CSVDSRDSSEKLFF. The CDR3 region has the DNA TGCAGCGTTGACTCACGGGACAGTTCCGAGAAACTGTTTTTT.

The chain has TRBV20-1 and TRBJ2-3; tentatively, D is TRBD2 (5 bases). Germline lookup yields CDR1 DFQATT and CDR2 SNEGSKA (reference sequence). Trimming removed 3 bases at V and 6 bases at J, with 10 bases between. The CDR3 extends over 12 amino acids. Written as DNA, the CDR3 is TGCAGTGCTAGTGACCCGGGGGATACGCAGTATTTT. Translation gives CSASDPGDTQYF.

V usage is TRBV7-9 and J usage is TRBJ2-1, with 7 bases fitting TRBD1. Germline CDR1 is SEHNR and CDR2 is FQNEAQ (reference sequence). The V gene end was trimmed by 5 bases and the J gene end by 10 bases; junction bases not matched to a gene: 2. This CDR3 comprises 11 residues. CDR3 amino acids: CASSPGGEQFF. In nucleotides, the CDR3 is TGTGCCAGCAGCCCAGGGGGAGAGCAGTTCTTC.

This clone was observed once. V is TRBV28 and J is TRBJ1-2; TRBD1 agrees at 10 bases. The CDR3 has 14 amino acids. Germline loops: CDR1 MDHEN, CDR2 SYDVKM. J gave up 6 bases and V 3 bases, and 4 bases lay outside the gene matches. CDR3 in amino acids: CASSFGGTGDGYTF. The DNA of the CDR3 is TGTGCCAGCAGTTTTGGCGGGACAGGGGATGGCTACACCTTC.

The chain couples TRBV6-1 to TRBJ1-2, with D maybe TRBD1 (6 bases). V was trimmed by 4 bases and J by 8 bases, leaving 23 bases between them. The CDR3 runs to 16 residues. CDR1 is MNHNS and CDR2 is SASEGT in the germline V gene. The CDR3 DNA is TGTGCCAGCAGTGTTCGTCCGGGCAGAAGGGGGTACGGCTACACCTTC. Translation gives CASSVRPGRRGYGYTF.

The chain carries TRBV10-1 and TRBJ2-2; D is perhaps TRBD2 (5 bases). Trimming took 7 bases from V and 4 from J, leaving 10 bases between them. There are 13 residues in the CDR3. Germline-derived CDR1 and CDR2 are WNHNN and SYGVQD (reference sequence). The CDR3 DNA reads TGCGCCAGCACAAAGGAGGCCACCGGGGAGCTGTTTTTT. Amino acids: CASTKEATGELFF.

V and J are TRBV3-1 (or the pseudogene TRBV3-2) and TRBJ2-3; 8 bases line up with TRBD2. Looked up from germline, CDR1 is LGHDT and CDR2 is YNNKEL (reference sequence). The CDR3 has 20 amino acids. Germline trimming cut 1 base from V and 2 bases from J; bases unmatched to any gene: 17. The CDR3 loop reads CASSQVLGTSGKILTDTQYF. The CDR3 DNA reads as TGTGCCAGCAGCCAAGTTCTGGGAACTAGCGGAAAAATACTCACAGATACGCAGTATTTT.

The chain has TRBV24-1 and TRBJ1-2; 7 nucleotides line up with TRBD1. This CDR3 is 16 amino acids long. Germline V CDR1 and CDR2: KGHDR, SFDVKD. Germline trimming cut 2 bases from V and 3 bases from J; bases unmatched to any gene: 8. CDR3 protein: CATSDSFDREHYGYTF. CDR3 bases: TGTGCCACCAGTGATTCCTTCGACAGGGAGCACTATGGCTACACCTTC.

V is TRBV7-9 and J is TRBJ1-1; 10 bases map to TRBD1. CDR1 and CDR2 (germline): SEHNR, FQNEAQ (reference sequence). The CDR3 has 15 residues. The J segment lost 3 bases and the V segment lost 4 bases, leaving 5 bases of the junction unmatched. The CDR3: CASSSGQGFDTEAFF. In nucleotides, the CDR3 is TGTGCCAGCAGCTCGGGACAGGGGTTTGACACTGAAGCTTTCTTT.

The DNA for the CDR3 is TGTGCCAGTAACAACCTCCTAGCCGGGGAGCTGTTTTTT. The encoded protein is CASNNLLAGELFF. The rearrangement joins TRBV19 to TRBJ2-2; D is unresolved. There are 13 residues in the CDR3. Germline V lookup: CDR1 LNHDA, CDR2 SQIVND (reference sequence). V was pared by 7 bases and J by 6 bases, with 12 bases between.